This TCR beta chain is from a study of identical twins. The study, taken as a whole, reports: The presence of invariant MAIT and iNKT cells could partly confound analyses of zero-insertion sequences. Weaker excess twin sharing was seen among beta out-of-frame sequences. While abundant cord blood beta clonotypes carried fewer insertions, memory repertoires showed no such pattern.

This clonotype was recorded at least ten times. Its antigen remains unknown. The cDNA had a unique molecular identifier and a template-switch universal primer site. TCRdb ran MiXCR on the 5' RACE reads and lists one entry per CDR3 protein. The sample includes fewer than 350,000 distinct CDR3 sequences, about 8.3% seen only once; the top ten take roughly 2.1%. The same data also contributed to another study, on yellow fever vaccine responses in identical twins.

This clonotype was obtained from a woman younger than 30 in good health. Sequencing was performed on memory (CD45RO+) T cells sorted from blood.

CDR3: CASKFNRGANQPQHF. Written as DNA, the CDR3 is TGTGCCAGTAAGTTTAACCGGGGGGCAAATCAGCCCCAGCATTTT. This chain joins TRBV12-3 or TRBV12-4 and TRBJ1-5; possible D gene TRBD1, 6 bases. The CDR3 consists of 15 residues. Trimming removed 9 bases from V and 4 bases from J, with 19 bases in between.